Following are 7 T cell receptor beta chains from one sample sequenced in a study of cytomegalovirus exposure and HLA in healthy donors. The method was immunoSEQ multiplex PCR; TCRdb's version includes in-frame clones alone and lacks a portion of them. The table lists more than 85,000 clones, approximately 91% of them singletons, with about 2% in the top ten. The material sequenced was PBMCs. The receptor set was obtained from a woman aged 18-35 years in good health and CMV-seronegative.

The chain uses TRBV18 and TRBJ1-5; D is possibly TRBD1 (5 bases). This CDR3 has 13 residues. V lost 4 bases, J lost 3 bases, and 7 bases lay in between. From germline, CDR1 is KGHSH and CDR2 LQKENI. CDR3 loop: CASSQGSNQPQHF. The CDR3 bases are TGTGCCAGCTCACAGGGGTCCAATCAGCCCCAGCATTTT.

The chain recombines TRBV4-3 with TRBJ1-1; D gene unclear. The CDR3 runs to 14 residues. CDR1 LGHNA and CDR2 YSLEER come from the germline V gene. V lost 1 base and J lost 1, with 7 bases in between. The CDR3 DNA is TGCGCCAGCAGCCAAGCCCCAGGGAACACTGAAGCTTTCTTT. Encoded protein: CASSQAPGNTEAFF.

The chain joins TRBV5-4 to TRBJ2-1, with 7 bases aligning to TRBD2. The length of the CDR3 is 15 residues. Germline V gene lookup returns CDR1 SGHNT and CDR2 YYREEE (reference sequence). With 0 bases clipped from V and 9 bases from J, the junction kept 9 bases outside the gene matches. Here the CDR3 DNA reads TGTGCCAGCAGCTTGGGCGGGAGTGAGAAGCGTGAGCAGTTCTTC. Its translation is CASSLGGSEKREQFF.

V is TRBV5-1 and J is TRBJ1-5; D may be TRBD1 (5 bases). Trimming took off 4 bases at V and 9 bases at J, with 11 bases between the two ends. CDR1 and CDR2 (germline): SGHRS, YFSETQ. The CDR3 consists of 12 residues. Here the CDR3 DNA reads TGCGCCAGCAGCCACGATCAGGGGCCCCAGCATTTT. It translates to CASSHDQGPQHF. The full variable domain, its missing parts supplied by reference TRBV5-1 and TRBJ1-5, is KAGVTQTPRYLIKTRGQQVTLSCSPISGHRSVSWYQQTPGQGLQFLFEYFSETQRNKGNFPGRFSGRQFSNSRSEMNVSTLELGDSALYLCASSHDQGPQHFGDGTRLSIL.

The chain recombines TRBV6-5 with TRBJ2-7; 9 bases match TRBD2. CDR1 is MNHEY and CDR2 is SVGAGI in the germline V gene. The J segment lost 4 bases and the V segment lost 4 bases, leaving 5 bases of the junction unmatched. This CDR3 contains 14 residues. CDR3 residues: CASSSRTSVYEQYF. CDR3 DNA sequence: TGTGCCAGCAGTTCCCGGACTAGCGTGTACGAGCAGTACTTC.

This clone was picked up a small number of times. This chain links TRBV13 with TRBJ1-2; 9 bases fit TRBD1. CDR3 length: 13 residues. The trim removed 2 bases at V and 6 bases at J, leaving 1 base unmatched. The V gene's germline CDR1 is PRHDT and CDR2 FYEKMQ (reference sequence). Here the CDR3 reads CASSLTGGDGYTF. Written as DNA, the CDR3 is TGTGCCAGCAGCTTAACAGGGGGCGATGGCTACACCTTC.

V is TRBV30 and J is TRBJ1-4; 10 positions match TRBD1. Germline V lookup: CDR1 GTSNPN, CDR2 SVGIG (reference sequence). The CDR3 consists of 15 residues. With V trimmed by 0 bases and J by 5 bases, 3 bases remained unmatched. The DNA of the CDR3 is TGTGCCTGGAGTGTGAAGGGACAGGGGAATGAAAAACTGTTTTTT. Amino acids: CAWSVKGQGNEKLFF.